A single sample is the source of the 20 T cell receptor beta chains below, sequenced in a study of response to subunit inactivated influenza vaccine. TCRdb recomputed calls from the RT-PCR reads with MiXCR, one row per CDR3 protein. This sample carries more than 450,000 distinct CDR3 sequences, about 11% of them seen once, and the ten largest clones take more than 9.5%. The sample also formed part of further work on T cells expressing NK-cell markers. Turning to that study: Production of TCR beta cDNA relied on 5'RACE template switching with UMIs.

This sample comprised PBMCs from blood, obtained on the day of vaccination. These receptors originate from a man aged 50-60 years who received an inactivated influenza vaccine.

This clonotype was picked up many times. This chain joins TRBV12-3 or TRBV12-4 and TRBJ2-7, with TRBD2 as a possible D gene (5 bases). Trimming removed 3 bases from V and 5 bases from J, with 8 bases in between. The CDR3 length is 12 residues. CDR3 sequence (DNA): TGTGCCAGCAGTTTTTCCGGGGACGAGCAGTACTTC. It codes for CASSFSGDEQYF.

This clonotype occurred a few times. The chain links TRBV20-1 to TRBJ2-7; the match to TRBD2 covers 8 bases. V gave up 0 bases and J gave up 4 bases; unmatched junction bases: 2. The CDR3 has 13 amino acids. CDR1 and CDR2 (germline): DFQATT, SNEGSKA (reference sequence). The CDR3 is CSARDREGYEQYF. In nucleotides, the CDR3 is TGCAGTGCTAGAGATCGGGAGGGATACGAGCAGTACTTC.

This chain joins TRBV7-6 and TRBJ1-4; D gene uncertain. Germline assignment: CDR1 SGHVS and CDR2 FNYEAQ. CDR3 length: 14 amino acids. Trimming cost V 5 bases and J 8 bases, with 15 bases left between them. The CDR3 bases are TGTGCCAGCAGCCGAGGCAGTGAAGGGGAAAAACTGTTTTTT. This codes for CASSRGSEGEKLFF.

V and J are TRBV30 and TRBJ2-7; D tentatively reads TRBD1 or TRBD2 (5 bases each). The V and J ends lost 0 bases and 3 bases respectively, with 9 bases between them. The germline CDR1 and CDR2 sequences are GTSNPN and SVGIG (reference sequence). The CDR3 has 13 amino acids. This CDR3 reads CAWSVWDLYEQYF. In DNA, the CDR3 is TGTGCCTGGAGTGTATGGGACCTCTACGAGCAGTACTTC.

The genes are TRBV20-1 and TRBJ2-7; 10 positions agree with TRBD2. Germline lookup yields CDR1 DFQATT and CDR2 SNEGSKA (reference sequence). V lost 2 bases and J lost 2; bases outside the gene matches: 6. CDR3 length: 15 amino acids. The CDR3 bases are TGCAGTGCTAGATCTAGCGGGAGCCCAACCTACGAGCAGTACTTC. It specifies CSARSSGSPTYEQYF.

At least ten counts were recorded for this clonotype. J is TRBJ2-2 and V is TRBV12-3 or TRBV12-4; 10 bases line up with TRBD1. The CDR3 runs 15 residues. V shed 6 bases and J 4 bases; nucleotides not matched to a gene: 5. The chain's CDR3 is CASSPGTGATGELFF. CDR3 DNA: TGTGCCAGCAGCCCCGGGACAGGGGCCACCGGGGAGCTGTTTTTT.

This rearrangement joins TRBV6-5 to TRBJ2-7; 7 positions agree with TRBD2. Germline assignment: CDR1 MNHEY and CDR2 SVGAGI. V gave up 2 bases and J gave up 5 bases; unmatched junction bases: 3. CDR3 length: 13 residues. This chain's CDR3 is CASSYGGRDEQYF. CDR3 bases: TGTGCCAGCAGTTACGGTGGGAGGGACGAGCAGTACTTC.

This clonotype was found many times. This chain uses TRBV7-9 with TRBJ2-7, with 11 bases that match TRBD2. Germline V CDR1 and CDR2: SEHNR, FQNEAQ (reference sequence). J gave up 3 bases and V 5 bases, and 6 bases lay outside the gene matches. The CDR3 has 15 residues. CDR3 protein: CASSPGLAAFYEQYF. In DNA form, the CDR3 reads TGTGCCAGCAGCCCGGGACTAGCGGCTTTCTACGAGCAGTACTTC.

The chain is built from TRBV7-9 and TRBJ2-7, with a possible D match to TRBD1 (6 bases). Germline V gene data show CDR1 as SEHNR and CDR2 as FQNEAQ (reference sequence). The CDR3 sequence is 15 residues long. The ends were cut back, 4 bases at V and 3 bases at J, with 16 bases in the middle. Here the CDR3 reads CASSYTGQFYYEQYF. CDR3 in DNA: TGTGCCAGCAGCTACACTGGACAGTTCTACTACGAGCAGTACTTC.

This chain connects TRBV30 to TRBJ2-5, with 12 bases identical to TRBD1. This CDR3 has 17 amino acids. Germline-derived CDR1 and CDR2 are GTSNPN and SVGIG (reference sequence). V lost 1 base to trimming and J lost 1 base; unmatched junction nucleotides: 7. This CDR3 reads CAWSALPGQGAQETQYF. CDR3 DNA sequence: TGTGCCTGGAGTGCCCTACCGGGACAGGGGGCCCAAGAGACCCAGTACTTC.

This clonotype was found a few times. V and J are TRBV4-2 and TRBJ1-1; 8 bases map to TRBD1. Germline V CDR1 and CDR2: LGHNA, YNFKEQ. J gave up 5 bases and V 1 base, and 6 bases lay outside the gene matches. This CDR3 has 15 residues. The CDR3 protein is CASSQGTGPKTEAFF. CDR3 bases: TGTGCCAGCAGCCAAGGGACAGGGCCTAAAACTGAAGCTTTCTTT.

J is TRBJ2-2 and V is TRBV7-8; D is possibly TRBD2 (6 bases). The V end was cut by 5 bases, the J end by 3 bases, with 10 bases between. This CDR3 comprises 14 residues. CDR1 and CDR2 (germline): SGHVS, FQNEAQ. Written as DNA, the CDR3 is TGTGCCAGCAGCCGTACTAGCTACACCGGGGAGCTGTTTTTT. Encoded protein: CASSRTSYTGELFF.

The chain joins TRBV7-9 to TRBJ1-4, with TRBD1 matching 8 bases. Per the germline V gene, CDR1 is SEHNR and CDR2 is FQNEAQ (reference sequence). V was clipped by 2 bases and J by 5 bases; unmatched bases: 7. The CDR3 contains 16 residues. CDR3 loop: CASSLSWDRRNEKLFF. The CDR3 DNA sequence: TGTGCCAGCAGCTTATCTTGGGACAGGAGAAATGAAAAACTGTTTTTT.

CDR3 DNA sequence: TGTGCCAGCAGCCAATGGGTGGAGGCTGGGGCAGTCACTGAAGCTTTCTTT. It is translated as CASSQWVEAGAVTEAFF. V and J are TRBV7-8 and TRBJ1-1, with D tentatively TRBD1 (5 bases). CDR3 size: 17 residues. Germline CDR1 SGHVS, CDR2 FQNEAQ. Trimming removed 5 bases at V and 4 bases at J, with 23 bases between. The whole variable domain, remainder taken from reference TRBV7-8 and TRBJ1-1, is GAGVSQSPRYKVAKRGQDVALRCDPISGHVSLFWYQQALGQGPEFLTYFQNEAQLDKSGLPSDRFFAERPEGSVSTLKIQRTQQEDSAVYLCASSQWVEAGAVTEAFFGQGTRLTVV.

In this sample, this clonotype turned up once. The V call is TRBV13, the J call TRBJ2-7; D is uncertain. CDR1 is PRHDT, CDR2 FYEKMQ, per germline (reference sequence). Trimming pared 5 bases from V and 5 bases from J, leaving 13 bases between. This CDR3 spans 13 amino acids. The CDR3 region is CASSPFKPHEQYF. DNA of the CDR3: TGTGCCAGCAGCCCCTTTAAGCCCCACGAGCAGTACTTC.

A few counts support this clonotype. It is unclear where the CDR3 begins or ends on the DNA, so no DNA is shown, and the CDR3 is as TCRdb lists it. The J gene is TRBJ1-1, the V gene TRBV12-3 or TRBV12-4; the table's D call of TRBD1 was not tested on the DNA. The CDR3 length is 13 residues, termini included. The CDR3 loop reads CASILGENTEAFF.

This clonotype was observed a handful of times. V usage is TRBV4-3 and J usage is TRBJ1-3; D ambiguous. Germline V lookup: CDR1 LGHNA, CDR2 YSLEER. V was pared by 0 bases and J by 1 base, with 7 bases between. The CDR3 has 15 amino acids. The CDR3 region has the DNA TGCGCCAGCAGCCAAGATTGGGGTTCTGGAAACACCATATATTTT. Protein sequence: CASSQDWGSGNTIYF.

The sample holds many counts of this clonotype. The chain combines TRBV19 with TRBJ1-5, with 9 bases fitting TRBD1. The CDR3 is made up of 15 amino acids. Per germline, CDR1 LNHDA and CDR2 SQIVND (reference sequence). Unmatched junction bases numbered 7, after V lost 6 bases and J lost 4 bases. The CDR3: CASSSGTGINQPQHF. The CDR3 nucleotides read TGTGCCAGTAGCTCCGGGACAGGGATAAATCAGCCCCAGCATTTT.

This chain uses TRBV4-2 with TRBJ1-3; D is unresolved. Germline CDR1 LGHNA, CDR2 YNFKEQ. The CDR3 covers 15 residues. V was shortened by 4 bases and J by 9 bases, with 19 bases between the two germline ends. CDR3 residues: CASSLDAALGSTIYF. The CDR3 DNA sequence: TGTGCCAGCAGCCTGGATGCCGCCTTGGGATCCACCATATATTTT.

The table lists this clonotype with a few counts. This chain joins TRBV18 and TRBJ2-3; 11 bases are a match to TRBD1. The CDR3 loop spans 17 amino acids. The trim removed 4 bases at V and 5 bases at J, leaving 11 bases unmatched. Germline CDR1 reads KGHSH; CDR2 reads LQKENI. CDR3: CASSLRTGGQLEDTQYF. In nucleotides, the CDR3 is TGTGCCAGCTCACTAAGGACAGGGGGCCAATTGGAAGATACGCAGTATTTT. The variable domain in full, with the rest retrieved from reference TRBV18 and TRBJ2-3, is NAGVMQNPRHLVRRRGQEARLRCSPMKGHSHVYWYRQLPEEGLKFMVYLQKENIIDESGMPKERFSAEFPKEGPSILRIQQVVRGDSAAYFCASSLRTGGQLEDTQYFGPGTRLTVL.